This T cell receptor (beta chain) was identified in a study of PD-L1 blockade in urothelial cancer. The wider study: About 85% of the 29 patients were males with bladder-origin urothelial cancer. Of prior chemotherapy regimens, patients had received between 0 and 3. The study, taken as a whole, reports: Durable-benefit cases showed more tumor-associated blood clone expansion at 3 weeks.

The CDR3 covers 15 residues. Trimming at V came to 3 bases and at J to 4 bases, leaving 8 bases not matched to a gene. Germline loops: CDR1 LNHNV, CDR2 YYDKDF (reference sequence). On this clone: Its antigen is unidentified.

Sequencing was performed with immunoSEQ multiplex PCR; in TCRdb, only in-frame clones are kept and a portion is missing. The sample has 30,000 to 35,000 clones, 65% to 90% seen once. The sequences come from PBMCs, collected around atezolizumab (anti-PD-L1) treatment. This sequence joins TRBV15 and TRBJ1-1; 7 bases line up with TRBD1. The source of this sequence is a man aged 55-75 years with urothelial cancer. This CDR3 reads CATSSYRGGSTEAFF. CDR3 coding DNA: TGTGCCACCAGCAGTTACAGGGGTGGTTCCACTGAAGCTTTCTTT.